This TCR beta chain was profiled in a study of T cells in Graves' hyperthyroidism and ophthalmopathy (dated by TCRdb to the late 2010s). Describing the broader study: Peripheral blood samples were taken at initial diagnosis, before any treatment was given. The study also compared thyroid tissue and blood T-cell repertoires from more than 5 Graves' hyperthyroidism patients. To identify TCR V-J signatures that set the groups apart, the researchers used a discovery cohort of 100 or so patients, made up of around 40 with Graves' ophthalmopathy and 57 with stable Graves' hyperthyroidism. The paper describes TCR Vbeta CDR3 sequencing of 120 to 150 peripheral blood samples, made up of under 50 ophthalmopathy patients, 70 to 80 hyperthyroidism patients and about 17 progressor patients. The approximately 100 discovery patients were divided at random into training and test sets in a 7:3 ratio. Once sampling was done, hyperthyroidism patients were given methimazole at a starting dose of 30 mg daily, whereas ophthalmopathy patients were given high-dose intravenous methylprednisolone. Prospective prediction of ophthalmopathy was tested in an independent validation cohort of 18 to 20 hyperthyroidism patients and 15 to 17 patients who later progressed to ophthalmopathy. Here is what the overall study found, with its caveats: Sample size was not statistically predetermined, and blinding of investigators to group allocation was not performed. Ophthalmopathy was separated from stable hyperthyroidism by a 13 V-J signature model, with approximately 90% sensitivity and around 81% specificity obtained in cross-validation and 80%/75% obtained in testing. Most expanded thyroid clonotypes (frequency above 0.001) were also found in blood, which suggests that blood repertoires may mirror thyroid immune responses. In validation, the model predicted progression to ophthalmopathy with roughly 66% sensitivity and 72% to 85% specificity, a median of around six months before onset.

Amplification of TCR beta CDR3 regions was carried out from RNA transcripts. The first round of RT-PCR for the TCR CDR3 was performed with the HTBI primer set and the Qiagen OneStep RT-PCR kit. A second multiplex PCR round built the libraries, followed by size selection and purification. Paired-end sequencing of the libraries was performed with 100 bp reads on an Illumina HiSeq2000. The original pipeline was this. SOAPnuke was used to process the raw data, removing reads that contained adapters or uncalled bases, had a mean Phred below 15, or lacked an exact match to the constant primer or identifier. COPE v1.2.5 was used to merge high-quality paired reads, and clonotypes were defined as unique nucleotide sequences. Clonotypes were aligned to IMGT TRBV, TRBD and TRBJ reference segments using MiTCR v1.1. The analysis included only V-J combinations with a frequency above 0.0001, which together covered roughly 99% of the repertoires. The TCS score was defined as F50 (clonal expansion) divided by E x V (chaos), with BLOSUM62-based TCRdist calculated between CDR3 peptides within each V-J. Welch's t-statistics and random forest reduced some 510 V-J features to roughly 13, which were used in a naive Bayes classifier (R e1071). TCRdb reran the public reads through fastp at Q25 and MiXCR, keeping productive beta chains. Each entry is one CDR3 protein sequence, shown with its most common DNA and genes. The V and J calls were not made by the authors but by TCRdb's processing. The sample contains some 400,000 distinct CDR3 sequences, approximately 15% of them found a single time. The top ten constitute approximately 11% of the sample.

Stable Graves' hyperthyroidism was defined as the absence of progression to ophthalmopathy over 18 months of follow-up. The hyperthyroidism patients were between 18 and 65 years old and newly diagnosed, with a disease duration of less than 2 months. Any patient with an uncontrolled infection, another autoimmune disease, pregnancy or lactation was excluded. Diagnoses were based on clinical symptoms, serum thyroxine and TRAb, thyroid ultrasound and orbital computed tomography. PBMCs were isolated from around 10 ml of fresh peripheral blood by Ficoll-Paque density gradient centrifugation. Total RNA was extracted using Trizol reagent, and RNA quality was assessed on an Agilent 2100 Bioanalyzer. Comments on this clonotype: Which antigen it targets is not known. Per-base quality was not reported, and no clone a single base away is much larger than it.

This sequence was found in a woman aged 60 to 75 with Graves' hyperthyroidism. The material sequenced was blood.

The bases are TGTGCCAGCAGTGAGGAAGGGTCTGGCTACACCTTC. This is translated as CASSEEGSGYTF. The rearranged segments are TRBV25-1 and TRBJ1-2; the D gene is unclear. The CDR3 runs 12 residues from the cysteine to the phenylalanine. The read is trimmed to its CDR3 DNA, 36 bases read in frame from base 1. CDR1 and CDR2 are drawn from the germline V gene: MGHDK, SYGVNS. V gives up 3 bases and J gives up 7 bases, and the segment between their germline ends measures 9 bases.